This record concerns one T cell receptor beta chain sequence. Antigen specificity is unknown. This specimen belongs to a study of persistence of HIV-infected CD4 T cells. The immunoSEQ assay was version 4, run in survey mode. TCRdb's table, derived via immunoSEQ multiplex PCR, lists solely in-frame clones and lacks some. Here the sample spans some 30,000 clones, more than 75% being singletons. Lysates of CMV-infected fibroblasts at around 9.1 ug/mL stimulated these cells. CD40L/CD69 double-negative CD45RO-high memory CD4+ T cells were collected. CD4+ T cell counts exceeded 400 cells/uL; CMV serology was positive. Sequences were derived from CD4+ T cells sorted from PBMCs after roughly 20-hour stimulation, sampled from a patient who received antiretroviral therapy. This clonotype was obtained from an adult woman with HIV who was CMV-seropositive.

The CDR3 loop is CASSFFRQPTGNTIYF. For the CDR3, the DNA is TGTGCCAGCAGCTTTTTTAGACAGCCTACTGGAAACACCATATATTTT. The rearrangement links TRBV5-8 to TRBJ1-3; D may be TRBD1 (5 bases). The CDR3 has 16 residues. The germline gives CDR1 SGHTS, CDR2 YDEGEE. With 2 bases removed from V and 2 bases from J, the gap between germline ends came to 14 bases.